The clone carrying this T cell receptor (beta chain) has a count of ten or more. The antigen remains unidentified. Separate cDNA molecules each had unique molecular identifiers attached to them. TCRdb reprocessed the 5' RACE reads with MiXCR, giving one entry per CDR3 protein. There are about 77,000 distinct CDR3 sequences in the sample; over 9% occur only once, and roughly 5% lies in the top ten. This sample is part of a study of early T cells in non-severe SARS-CoV-2 infection. Turning to the study itself: Unsorted whole blood bulk RNA was sequenced, with unpaired chains.

Findings and caveats of the study: Using VDJdb, the matching emphasized anti-spike CD8 responses while missing private and CD4 specificities.

Germline values: CDR1 SGHDN, CDR2 FVKESK. The CDR3 spans 15 residues. Trimming took off 0 bases at V and 4 bases at J, with 12 bases between the two ends. The V and J genes are TRBV14 and TRBJ1-2; D unresolved. Sequenced: whole blood. The TCR comes from an adult who was a healthcare worker with PCR-confirmed SARS-CoV-2 infection or an uninfected control (not recorded which). The CDR3 nucleotides are TGTGCCAGCAGCCAAGATCCCCGGGGAAGCTATGGCTACACCTTC. Translating gives CASSQDPRGSYGYTF.